The T cell receptor (beta chain) under discussion was sequenced for a study of graft-versus-host responses after intestinal transplantation. On the study more broadly: Anti-thymocyte globulin was used for induction in all recipients, who then took tacrolimus and steroids for roughly three years. General observations from the study: The study found high graft-versus-host to host-versus-graft clonal ratios in allografts of patients with graft-donor T cell macrochimerism.

In the case of this clone: The antigen is undetermined.

Profiled with immunoSEQ multiplex PCR; TCRdb holds only in-frame clones, not every one. Among just over 85,000 clones listed, 80% to 95% were seen once. Germline V gene lookup returns CDR1 MNHEY and CDR2 SMNVEV (reference sequence). The CDR3 is made up of 13 amino acids. Trimming stripped 3 bases from V and 1 base from J, with 7 bases between. The starting material was unstimulated CD8+ T cells sorted from spleen or lymph node cells, obtained before transplant. The chain carries TRBV27 and TRBJ2-7, with unresolved D. This TCR came from a human donor who was the organ donor for an intestinal transplant. This chain's CDR3 is CASSLTTSYEQYF. The CDR3 DNA is TGTGCCAGCAGTTTGACGACTTCCTACGAGCAGTACTTC.